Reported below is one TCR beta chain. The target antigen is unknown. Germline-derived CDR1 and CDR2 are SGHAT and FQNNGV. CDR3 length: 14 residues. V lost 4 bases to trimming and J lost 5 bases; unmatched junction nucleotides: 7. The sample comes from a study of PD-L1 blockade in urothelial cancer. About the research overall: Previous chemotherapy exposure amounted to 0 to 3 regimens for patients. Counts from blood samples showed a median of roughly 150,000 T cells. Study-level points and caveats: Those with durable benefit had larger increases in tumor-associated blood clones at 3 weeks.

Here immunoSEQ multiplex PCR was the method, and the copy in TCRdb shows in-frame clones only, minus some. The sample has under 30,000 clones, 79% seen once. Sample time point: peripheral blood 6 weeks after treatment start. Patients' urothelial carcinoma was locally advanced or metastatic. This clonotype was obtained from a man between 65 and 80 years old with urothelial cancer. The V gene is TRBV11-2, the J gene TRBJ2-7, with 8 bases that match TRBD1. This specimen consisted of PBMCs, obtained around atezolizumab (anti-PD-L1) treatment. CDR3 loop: CASSSRTGLNEQYF. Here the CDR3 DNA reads TGTGCCAGCAGCTCCCGGACAGGGCTGAACGAGCAGTACTTC.